The 11 T cell receptor beta chains presented below share a single source sample, sequenced in a study of cytomegalovirus exposure and HLA in healthy donors. Vbeta (60) and Jbeta (13) primers were used in the PCR. Sequenced by immunoSEQ multiplex PCR; TCRdb stores in-frame clones only, minus some. The sample carries 150,000 to 200,000 clones, about four fifths recorded once. The source material was PBMCs. The receptor source for this set is a woman aged 18-29 years in good health and CMV-seropositive.

The chain combines TRBV4-3 with TRBJ2-2; 7 bases are a match to TRBD1. The CDR3 has 15 amino acids. The germline V gene encodes CDR1 LGHNA and CDR2 YSLEER. Trimming at V came to 1 base and at J to 5 bases, leaving 4 bases not matched to a gene. CDR3: CASSQGRQGTGELFF. The CDR3 nucleotides read TGCGCCAGCAGCCAAGGCCGACAGGGAACCGGGGAGCTGTTTTTT.

As DNA, the CDR3 is TGTGCCAGTAGTATGGGAGGTTGGGGGACAGGCGGTGTATATGAGCAGTTCTTC. As protein: CASSMGGWGTGGVYEQFF. This chain uses TRBV19 with TRBJ2-1; 8 positions match TRBD1. Germline lookup yields CDR1 LNHDA and CDR2 SQIVND (reference sequence). The length of the CDR3 is 18 residues. The ends lost 3 bases at V and 8 bases at J; junction bases unmatched: 18.

The gene calls are TRBV5-1 and TRBJ1-1, with 7 bases identical to TRBD1. Germline values: CDR1 SGHRS, CDR2 YFSETQ. The length of the CDR3 is 16 residues. V dropped 4 bases and J dropped 1; count of bases not matched to a gene: 10. The CDR3 here is CASSPGAGGWNTEAFF. CDR3 DNA: TGCGCCAGCAGCCCCGGTGCAGGGGGGTGGAACACTGAAGCTTTCTTT.

This chain joins TRBV29-1 and TRBJ1-1; D may be TRBD1 (5 bases). Per the germline V gene, CDR1 is SQVTM and CDR2 is ANQGSEA. CDR3 size: 11 residues. The germline V and J ends were trimmed by 4 bases and 5 bases, with 8 bases remaining between them. CDR3 in DNA: TGCAGCGTTGCAGGGTCAACTGAAGCTTTCTTT. Residues: CSVAGSTEAFF.

V usage is TRBV6-5 and J usage is TRBJ2-2, with D possibly being TRBD2 (5 bases). The germline V gene encodes CDR1 MNHEY and CDR2 SVGAGI. Trimming took off 2 bases at V and 8 bases at J, with 18 bases between the two ends. This CDR3 is 16 amino acids long. The CDR3 DNA is TGTGCCAGCAGTTACCTCCGGACTCTCCCGACGGGGGAGCTGTTTTTT. It is translated as CASSYLRTLPTGELFF.

The chain recombines TRBV5-1 with TRBJ1-5; 8 bases are a match to TRBD1. From germline, CDR1 is SGHRS and CDR2 YFSETQ. The CDR3 loop spans 16 amino acids. Germline trimming cut 0 bases from V and 9 bases from J; bases unmatched to any gene: 11. The CDR3 bases are TGCGCCAGCAGCTTGGAAGGACAGGGTATTGGCATGCCCCAGCATTTT. Its translation: CASSLEGQGIGMPQHF.

This rearrangement joins TRBV15 to TRBJ1-4, with a tentative D call TRBD1 (5 bases). Germline CDR1 is LNHNV and CDR2 is YYDKDF (reference sequence). Trimming pared 0 bases from V and 8 bases from J, leaving 13 bases between. CDR3 size: 15 residues. CDR3 bases: TGTGCCACCAGCAGAGATGGTGGGGCTCGGGAAAAACTGTTTTTT. Its translation: CATSRDGGAREKLFF. Together with reference TRBV15 and TRBJ1-4, the CDR3 gives the full variable domain: DAMVIQNPRYQVTQFGKPVTLSCSQTLNHNVMYWYQQKSSQAPKLLFHYYDKDFNNEADTPDNFQSRRPNTSFCFLDIRSPGLGDTAMYLCATSRDGGAREKLFFGSGTQLSVL.

V and J are TRBV25-1 and TRBJ2-7, with 11 bases lining up with TRBD1. The CDR3 runs 14 residues. The V gene end was trimmed by 5 bases and the J gene end by 3 bases; junction bases not matched to a gene: 3. Germline CDR1 is MGHDK and CDR2 is SYGVNS. The CDR3 region has the DNA TGTGCCAGCAGTCACGGGACAGGGGGCTACGAGCAGTACTTC. Translating gives CASSHGTGGYEQYF.

The V gene is TRBV4-3, the J gene TRBJ2-3; TRBD2 aligns across 10 bases. CDR1 is LGHNA and CDR2 is YSLEER in the germline V gene. The CDR3 is 16 residues long. With V trimmed by 4 bases and J by 1 base, 5 bases remained unmatched. CDR3 in DNA: TGCGCCAGCAGCCGCTCGAGCGGGGGGGGCACAGATACGCAGTATTTT. It encodes CASSRSSGGGTDTQYF.

The chain is built from TRBV7-2 and TRBJ2-3, with 12 bases lining up with TRBD2. The CDR3 runs 15 residues. Losses at the gene ends were 7 bases for V and 4 bases for J; bases not matched to a gene: 6. Germline assignment: CDR1 SGHTA and CDR2 FQGNSA. In nucleotides, the CDR3 is TGTGCCAGCACCCCTAGCGGGGGGGCAGCAGATACGCAGTATTTT. Translation gives CASTPSGGAADTQYF.

V usage is TRBV4-1 and J usage is TRBJ2-5; possible D gene TRBD2, 6 bases. CDR3 length equals 15 residues. Germline V gene lookup returns CDR1 MGHRA and CDR2 YSYEKL. Trimming cost V 1 base and J 2 bases, with 11 bases left between them. The CDR3 loop is CASSQVAGSQETQYF. The DNA for the CDR3 is TGCGCCAGCAGCCAAGTGGCGGGGAGTCAAGAGACCCAGTACTTC.